Listed below are T cell receptor beta chains from one sample, sequenced in a study of CD8+ T cells in alopecia areata. Generated by immunoSEQ multiplex PCR, the TCRdb table keeps only in-frame clones and is missing some. This table has 150,000 to 200,000 clones, less than 75% appearing once. The material was CD4+ T cells sorted from blood, obtained at approximately week 60, from a patient treated with tofacitinib. Source of these receptors: a human donor with alopecia areata. The CDR3 runs from the conserved cysteine through the conserved F or W. The D gene is left open where the match is weak. Rows give clone size only sometimes, using once, few, many, or a class for an expanded clone.

d_call | j_call | v_call | clone_size | cdr3_aa | cdr3_nt
NA | TRBJ2-7 | TRBV6-6 | NA | CASSYDPTYEQYF | TGTGCCAGCAGTTATGACCCGACCTACGAGCAGTACTTC
NA | TRBJ2-3 | TRBV5-1 | NA | CASTPTGLLDTQYF | TGCGCCAGCACCCCGACAGGACTCTTAGATACGCAGTATTTT
NA | TRBJ1-1 | TRBV6-6 | few | CASTLAGRSTEAFF | TGTGCCAGCACTCTAGCGGGCAGGAGCACTGAAGCTTTCTTT
NA | TRBJ1-1 | TRBV27 | NA | CASSLSSWSSTEAFF | TGTGCCAGCAGTTTATCGTCCTGGTCTAGTACTGAAGCTTTCTTT
NA | TRBJ2-5 | TRBV9 | NA | CASAGYQETQYF | TGTGCCAGCGCGGGGTACCAAGAGACCCAGTACTTC
TRBD2 | TRBJ2-5 | TRBV7-8 | once | CASRPAGGQETQYF | TGTGCCAGCAGGCCAGCGGGGGGACAAGAGACCCAGTACTTC
NA | TRBJ2-7 | TRBV6-5 | NA | CASSLRGGTYEQYF | TGTGCCAGCAGTTTGAGAGGGGGAACGTACGAGCAGTACTTC
NA | TRBJ2-7 | TRBV4-2 | once | CASSQAAQGYEQYF | TGTGCCAGCAGCCAAGCAGCACAGGGTTACGAGCAGTACTTC
TRBD1 | TRBJ1-2 | TRBV29-1 | NA | CSVATRDRTNYGYTF | TGCAGCGTTGCAACCCGGGACAGGACTAACTATGGCTACACCTTC
NA | TRBJ1-2 | TRBV6-1 | NA | CASSAGIAYGYTF | TGTGCCAGCAGTGCTGGGATCGCCTATGGCTACACCTTC
TRBD2 | TRBJ2-1 | TRBV25-1 | NA | CASLGLAGSGEQFF | TGTGCCAGCCTCGGACTAGCGGGGTCGGGGGAGCAGTTCTTC
NA | TRBJ2-1 | TRBV29-1 | NA | CSVDDGYNEQFF | TGCAGCGTTGATGACGGGTACAATGAGCAGTTCTTC
TRBD2 | TRBJ2-5 | TRBV5-6 | NA | CASSFGGGAGTQYF | TGTGCCAGCAGCTTTGGCGGGGGGGCAGGGACCCAGTACTTC
TRBD1 | TRBJ2-7 | TRBV6-5 | NA | CASRTTGTVGYEQYF | TGTGCCAGCAGGACCACCGGGACAGTAGGCTACGAGCAGTACTTC
TRBD2 | TRBJ2-1 | TRBV29-1 | NA | CSVEGGGFYNEQFF | TGCAGCGTTGAGGGCGGGGGGTTCTACAATGAGCAGTTCTTC
NA | TRBJ2-5 | TRBV30 | few | CAWRAAGIKYQETQYF | TGTGCCTGGAGAGCGGCGGGGATCAAGTACCAAGAGACCCAGTACTTC
NA | TRBJ2-2 | TRBV6-1 | NA | CASSEAARRNTGELFF | TGTGCCAGCAGTGAAGCGGCCAGACGAAACACCGGGGAGCTGTTTTTT
TRBD2 | TRBJ2-1 | TRBV5-1 | few | CASSLEGTRTSGGPGQFF | TGCGCCAGCAGCTTGGAAGGAACCAGGACTAGCGGGGGCCCCGGACAGTTCTTC
NA | TRBJ2-1 | TRBV25-1 | NA | CASSESWGRREQFF | TGTGCCAGCAGTGAATCTTGGGGGCGGCGTGAGCAGTTCTTC
NA | TRBJ1-2 | TRBV5-1 | NA | CASSPGPYGYTF | TGCGCCAGCAGCCCGGGACCTTATGGCTACACCTTC
NA | TRBJ1-6 | TRBV29-1 | few | CSVSGSSYNSPLHF | TGCAGCGTTTCGGGGAGCTCCTATAATTCACCCCTCCACTTT
TRBD1 | TRBJ1-2 | TRBV6-5 | NA | CASTQKQGWNGYTF | TGTGCCAGCACCCAAAAACAGGGGTGGAATGGCTACACCTTC
NA | TRBJ2-5 | TRBV20-1 | NA | CSATQGETQYF | TGCAGTGCTACCCAGGGGGAGACCCAGTACTTC
NA | TRBJ2-1 | TRBV7-2 | NA | CASSLVRGGNEQFF | TGTGCCAGCAGCTTAGTGCGGGGAGGCAATGAGCAGTTCTTC
NA | TRBJ2-3 | TRBV9 | once | CASSERPADTQYF | TGTGCCAGCAGCGAACGCCCCGCTGATACGCAGTATTTT
NA | TRBJ1-1 | TRBV30 | NA | CIGLSLRTGNTEAFF | TGTATTGGCCTGTCCCTCAGGACGGGGAACACTGAAGCTTTCTTT
NA | TRBJ2-7 | TRBV18 | few | CASSPGPLQGIEGSYEQYF | TGTGCCAGCTCACCGGGTCCCTTACAGGGAATAGAGGGGTCCTACGAGCAGTACTTC
NA | TRBJ1-2 | TRBV27 | NA | CASSYRRGAHGYTF | TGTGCCAGCAGTTATCGTCGTGGGGCACATGGCTACACCTTC
NA | TRBJ2-7 | TRBV29-1 | NA | CSVERSGYEQYF | TGCAGCGTTGAACGTAGTGGATACGAGCAGTACTTC
NA | TRBJ2-5 | TRBV11-2 | few | CASSLDVREGVTQYF | TGTGCCAGCAGCTTAGATGTCAGGGAGGGGGTGACCCAGTACTTC
TRBD2 | TRBJ2-1 | TRBV4-1 | NA | CASSQDRTAGGYEQFF | TGCGCCAGCAGCCAAGATCGCACTGCGGGGGGCTATGAGCAGTTCTTC
TRBD1 | TRBJ2-1 | TRBV19 | NA | CASSMGRDRGRNEQFF | TGTGCCAGTAGTATGGGGAGGGACAGGGGTCGCAATGAGCAGTTCTTC
TRBD1 | TRBJ2-1 | TRBV4-1 | NA | CASSHPGTGVNEQFF | TGCGCCAGCAGCCACCCAGGGACAGGGGTGAATGAGCAGTTCTTC
NA | TRBJ1-1 | TRBV5-1 | NA | CASSFKVNTEAFF | TGCGCCAGCAGCTTTAAGGTGAACACTGAAGCTTTCTTT
NA | TRBJ2-2 | TRBV30 | NA | CAWSGLNTGELFF | TGTGCCTGGAGCGGGTTGAACACCGGGGAGCTGTTTTTT
NA | TRBJ1-1 | TRBV6-1 | NA | CASSDRHINTEAFF | TGTGCCAGCAGTGATAGGCACATTAACACTGAAGCTTTCTTT
TRBD1 | TRBJ2-7 | TRBV27 | NA | CASSLGTGSYEQYF | TGTGCCAGCAGTTTAGGGACAGGCTCCTACGAGCAGTACTTC
TRBD1 | TRBJ1-1 | TRBV20-1 | NA | CSARTGAEAFF | TGCAGTGCGCGGACAGGGGCTGAAGCTTTCTTT
TRBD2 | TRBJ2-1 | TRBV29-1 | NA | CSDRTSGDGEQFF | TGCAGCGACAGGACTAGCGGGGACGGGGAGCAGTTCTTC
NA | TRBJ2-5 | TRBV5-1 | NA | CASSTGRPGETSETQYF | TGCGCCAGCAGCACGGGACGGCCCGGGGAGACAAGCGAGACCCAGTACTTC
NA | TRBJ2-3 | TRBV25-1 | NA | CASSVPGTDTQYF | TGCGCCAGCAGTGTCCCCGGCACAGATACGCAGTATTTT
TRBD1 | TRBJ2-7 | TRBV5-6 | NA | CASSWTGRSEAYEQYF | TGTGCCAGCAGCTGGACAGGACGCTCCGAGGCTTACGAGCAGTACTTC